The next 7 T cell receptor beta chains were all read from a single sample in a study of blood T cell repertoires in COVID-19. The method was immunoSEQ multiplex PCR; TCRdb's version includes in-frame clones alone and lacks a portion of them. The data hold 200,000 to 300,000 clones, with about 91% observed a single time. What was sequenced was PBMCs or T cells enriched from blood (not recorded which). These receptors were obtained from a woman in her thirties or forties with acute COVID-19.

This clone was recorded at least ten times. V is TRBV6-5 and J is TRBJ1-2, with D perhaps matching TRBD1 (5 bases). The CDR3 spans 13 residues. With 7 bases removed from V and 7 bases from J, the gap between germline ends came to 16 bases. Germline CDR1 reads MNHEY; CDR2 reads SVGAGI. Here the CDR3 reads CASTYGGSSGYTF. CDR3 bases: TGTGCCAGCACCTACGGGGGGTCGAGTGGCTACACCTTC.

This chain connects TRBV7-2 to TRBJ1-1; D remains ambiguous. The CDR3 covers 13 residues. Germline loops: CDR1 SGHTA, CDR2 FQGNSA. V was pared by 2 bases and J by 5 bases, with 9 bases between. This CDR3 is CASSLYGRTEAFF. Written as DNA, the CDR3 is TGTGCCAGCAGCTTATATGGCAGGACTGAAGCTTTCTTT.

This clone was seen a single time. The gene calls are TRBV7-2 and TRBJ2-1; 10 nucleotides match TRBD2. With 8 bases clipped from V and 5 bases from J, the junction kept 6 bases outside the gene matches. The germline gives CDR1 SGHTA, CDR2 FQGNSA. The CDR3 is 14 amino acids. The CDR3, as DNA: TGTGCCAGCGGCCCGGGACTAGCGAACAATGAGCAGTTCTTC. Translated, it gives CASGPGLANNEQFF.

The rearrangement links TRBV18 to TRBJ1-3; 7 nucleotides line up with TRBD1. Per the germline V gene, CDR1 is KGHSH and CDR2 is LQKENI. Trimming cost V 3 bases and J 2 bases; bases outside gene matches: 4. CDR3 size: 15 residues. The CDR3 sequence is CASSPDRVAGNTIYF. The CDR3 DNA reads TGTGCCAGCTCACCCGACAGGGTGGCTGGAAACACCATATATTTT.

This clone showed up just a few times. The chain joins TRBV24-1 to TRBJ1-1; D uncertain. This CDR3 region has 13 residues. V lost 6 bases and J lost 4, with 11 bases in between. The germline V gene encodes CDR1 KGHDR and CDR2 SFDVKD. The CDR3 reads CATSTSWSTEAFF. The CDR3 nucleotides read TGTGCCACCAGTACTAGTTGGAGCACTGAAGCTTTCTTT.

V is TRBV6-5 and J is TRBJ1-2, with unresolved D. V was cut by 6 bases and J by 2 bases, with 10 bases left in between. Germline-derived CDR1 and CDR2 are MNHEY and SVGAGI. CDR3 length: 13 amino acids. For the CDR3, the DNA is TGTGCCAGCAGAACCGGACTGAACTATGGCTACACCTTC. Translation gives CASRTGLNYGYTF.

The chain has TRBV19 and TRBJ1-2; no reliable D call. Trimming removed 7 bases from V and 0 bases from J, with 9 bases in between. Germline-derived CDR1 and CDR2 are LNHDA and SQIVND (reference sequence). The CDR3 runs to 13 residues. The DNA for the CDR3 is TGTGCCAGTAAGCCTGTTACTAACTATGGCTACACCTTC. As protein: CASKPVTNYGYTF.